The rows below give T cell receptor beta chains drawn from one sample of a study of T cell repertoires in cytomegalovirus infection. From the reads, TCRdb called clonotypes with MiXCR, one entry per CDR3 protein. The sample consists of about 250,000 distinct CDR3 sequences, 6.5% of them appearing once. Specimen: PBMCs. These receptors came from a human donor in good health (CMV status not recorded). Some clones in this sample may be carry-over from other donors' samples. Each CDR3 is given with its conserved first and last residue. D genes are given only for firm matches. Size is stated for part of the rows, as once, few or many counts, or as a class when the clone is expanded.

clone size	D gene	J gene	V gene	CDR3 DNA	CDR3 protein
many	.	TRBJ2-7	TRBV10-3	TGTGCCATCAGTGATTCCGGCGCGACCTACGAGCAGTACTTC	CAISDSGATYEQYF
many	.	TRBJ1-2	TRBV7-9	TGTGCCAGCAGTACCAGAACAGCTAACTATGGCTACACCTTC	CASSTRTANYGYTF
many	TRBD1	TRBJ2-1	TRBV4-1	TGCGCCAGCAGCCAACCAGGACAGGGACGGTTCAATGAGCAGTTCTTC	CASSQPGQGRFNEQFF
many	.	TRBJ1-1	TRBV7-2	TGTGCCAGCAGCTTATTGGGAGAGCAAGAAGCTTTCTTT	CASSLLGEQEAFF
.	.	TRBJ2-1	TRBV5-4	TGTGCCAGCAGCGTGGGGGGGCCCTCCTACAATGAGCAGTTCTTC	CASSVGGPSYNEQFF
many	TRBD1	TRBJ2-1	TRBV24-1	TGTGCCACCAGTGAAGATGGGACAGGGGGCACGTACAATGAGCAGTTCTTC	CATSEDGTGGTYNEQFF
many	.	TRBJ2-5	TRBV20-1	TGCAGTGCTAGGGTATCCTCGGAGACCCAGTACTTC	CSARVSSETQYF
few	.	TRBJ1-2	TRBV20-1	TGCAGTGCAGCCCACCTATATGGCTACACCTTC	CSAAHLYGYTF
many	.	TRBJ2-4	TRBV20-1	TGCAGTGCTAGTGAGACAGTAGGGAACATTCAGTACTTC	CSASETVGNIQYF
many	TRBD2	TRBJ2-1	TRBV6-2/TRBV6-3	TGTGCCAGCATCCGCTTAGGGACTAGCGGCTTGAGCTCCTACAATGAGCAGTTCTTC	CASIRLGTSGLSSYNEQFF
many	.	TRBJ2-3	TRBV29-1	TGCAGCGTTGAAGGGGGAAGCACAGATACGCAGTATTTT	CSVEGGSTDTQYF
many	.	TRBJ1-5	TRBV20-1	TGCAGTGCTAGAGAGGGGGGAGCCCAGCATTTT	CSAREGGAQHF
many	.	TRBJ2-1	TRBV9	TGTGCCAGCAGCGTAGAAGGGACGGAGAACAATGAGCAGTTCTTC	CASSVEGTENNEQFF
many	.	TRBJ1-1	TRBV7-2	TGTGCCAGCAGCTTACTGGCAGGGGACACTGAAGCTTTCTTT	CASSLLAGDTEAFF
many	.	TRBJ2-7	TRBV28	TGTGCCAGCAGTTCCCCGAACATGGGTGAAGACGAGCAGTACTTC	CASSSPNMGEDEQYF